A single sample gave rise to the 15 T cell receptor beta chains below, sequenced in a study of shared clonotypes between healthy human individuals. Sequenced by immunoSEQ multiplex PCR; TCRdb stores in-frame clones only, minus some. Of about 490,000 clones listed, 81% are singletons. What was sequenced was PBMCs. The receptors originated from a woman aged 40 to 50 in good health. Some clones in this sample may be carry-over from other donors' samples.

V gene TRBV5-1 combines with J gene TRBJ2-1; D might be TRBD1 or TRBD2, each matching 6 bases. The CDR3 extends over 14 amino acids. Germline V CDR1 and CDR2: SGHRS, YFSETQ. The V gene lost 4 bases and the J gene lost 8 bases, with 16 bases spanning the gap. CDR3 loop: CASSPLLGGHEQFF. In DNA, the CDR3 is TGCGCCAGCAGCCCTCTGCTAGGGGGGCATGAGCAGTTCTTC.

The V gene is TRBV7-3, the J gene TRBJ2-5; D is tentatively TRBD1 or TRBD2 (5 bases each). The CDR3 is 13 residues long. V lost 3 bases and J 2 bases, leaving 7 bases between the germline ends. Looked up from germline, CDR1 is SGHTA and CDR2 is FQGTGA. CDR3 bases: TGTGCCAGCAGCTTCGGGGCGCAAGAGACCCAGTACTTC. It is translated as CASSFGAQETQYF.

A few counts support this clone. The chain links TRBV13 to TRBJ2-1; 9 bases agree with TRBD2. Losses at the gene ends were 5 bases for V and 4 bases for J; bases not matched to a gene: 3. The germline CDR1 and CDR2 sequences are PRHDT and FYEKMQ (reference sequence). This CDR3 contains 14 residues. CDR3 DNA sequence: TGTGCCAGCAGCAACCTAGCGGGATACAATGAGCAGTTCTTC. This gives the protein CASSNLAGYNEQFF.

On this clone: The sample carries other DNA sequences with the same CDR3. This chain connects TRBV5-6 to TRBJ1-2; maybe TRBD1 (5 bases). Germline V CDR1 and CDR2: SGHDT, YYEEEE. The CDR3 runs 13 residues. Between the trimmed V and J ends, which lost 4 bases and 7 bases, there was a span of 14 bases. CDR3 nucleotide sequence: TGTGCCAGCAGCCTAGCGGGGGGAGGTGGCTACACCTTC. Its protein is CASSLAGGGGYTF.

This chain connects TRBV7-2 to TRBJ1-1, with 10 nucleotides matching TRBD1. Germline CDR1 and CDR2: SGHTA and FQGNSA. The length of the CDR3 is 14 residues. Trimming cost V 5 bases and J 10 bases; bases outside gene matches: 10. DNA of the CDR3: TGTGCCAGCAGCCCGAGGACAGGGGGTCTAGGAGCTTTCTTT. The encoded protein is CASSPRTGGLGAFF.

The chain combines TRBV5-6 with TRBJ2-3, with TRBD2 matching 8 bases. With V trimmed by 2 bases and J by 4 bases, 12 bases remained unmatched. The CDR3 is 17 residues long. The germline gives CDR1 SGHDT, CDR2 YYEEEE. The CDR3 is CASSLLAAGAGADTQYF. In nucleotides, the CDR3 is TGTGCCAGCAGCTTATTAGCAGCGGGAGCGGGGGCAGATACGCAGTATTTT.

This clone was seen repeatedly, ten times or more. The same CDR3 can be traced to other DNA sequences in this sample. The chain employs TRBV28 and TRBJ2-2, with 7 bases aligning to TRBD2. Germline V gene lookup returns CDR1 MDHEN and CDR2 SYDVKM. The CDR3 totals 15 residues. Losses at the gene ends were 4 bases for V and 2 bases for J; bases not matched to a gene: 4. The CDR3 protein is CASSSTSDNTGELFF. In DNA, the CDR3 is TGTGCCAGCAGTTCTACTAGCGACAACACCGGGGAGCTGTTTTTT.

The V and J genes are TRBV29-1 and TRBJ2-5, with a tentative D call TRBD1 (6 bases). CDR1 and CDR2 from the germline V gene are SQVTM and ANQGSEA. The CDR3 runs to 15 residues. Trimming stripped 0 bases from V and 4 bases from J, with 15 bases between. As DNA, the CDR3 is TGCAGCGTTGAAGAGATCCAGGGGTATGGAGAGACCCAGTACTTC. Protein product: CSVEEIQGYGETQYF.

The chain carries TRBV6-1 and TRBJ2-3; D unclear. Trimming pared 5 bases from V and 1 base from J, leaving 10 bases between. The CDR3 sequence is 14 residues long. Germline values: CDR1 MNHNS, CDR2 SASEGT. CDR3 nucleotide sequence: TGTGCCAGCAGTTGGGCTTCGGGCACAGATACGCAGTATTTT. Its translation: CASSWASGTDTQYF.

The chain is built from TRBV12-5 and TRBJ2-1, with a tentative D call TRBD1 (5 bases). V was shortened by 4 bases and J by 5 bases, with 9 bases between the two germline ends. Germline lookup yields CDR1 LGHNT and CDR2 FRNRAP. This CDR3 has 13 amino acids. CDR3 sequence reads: CASGWGGDNEQFF. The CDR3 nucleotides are TGTGCTAGTGGTTGGGGCGGTGACAATGAGCAGTTCTTC.

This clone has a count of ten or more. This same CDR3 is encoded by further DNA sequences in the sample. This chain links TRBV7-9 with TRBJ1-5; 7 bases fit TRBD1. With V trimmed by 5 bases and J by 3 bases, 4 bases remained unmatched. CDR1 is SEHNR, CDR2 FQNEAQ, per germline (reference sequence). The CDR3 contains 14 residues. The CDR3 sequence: CASSIGTVNQPQHF. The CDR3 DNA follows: TGTGCCAGCAGCATCGGGACAGTCAATCAGCCCCAGCATTTT.

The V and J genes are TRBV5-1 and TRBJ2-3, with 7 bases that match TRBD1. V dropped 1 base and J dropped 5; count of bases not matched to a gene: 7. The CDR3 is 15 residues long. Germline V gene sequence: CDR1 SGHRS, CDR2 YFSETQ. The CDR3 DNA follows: TGCGCCAGCAGCTTGCGGTTGACAGGGAAAGATACGCAGTATTTT. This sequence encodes CASSLRLTGKDTQYF.

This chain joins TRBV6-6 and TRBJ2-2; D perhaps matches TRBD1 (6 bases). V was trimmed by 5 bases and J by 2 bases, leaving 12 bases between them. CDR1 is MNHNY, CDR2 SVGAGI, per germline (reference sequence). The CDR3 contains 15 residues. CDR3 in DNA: TGTGCCAGCAGTATTAGACAGGCAAACACCGGGGAGCTGTTTTTT. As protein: CASSIRQANTGELFF.

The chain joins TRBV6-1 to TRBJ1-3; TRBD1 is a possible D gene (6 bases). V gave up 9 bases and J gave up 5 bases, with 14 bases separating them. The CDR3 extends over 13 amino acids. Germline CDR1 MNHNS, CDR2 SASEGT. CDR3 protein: CASTRDNRNTIYF. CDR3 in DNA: TGTGCCAGTACACGGGACAATAGAAACACCATATATTTT.

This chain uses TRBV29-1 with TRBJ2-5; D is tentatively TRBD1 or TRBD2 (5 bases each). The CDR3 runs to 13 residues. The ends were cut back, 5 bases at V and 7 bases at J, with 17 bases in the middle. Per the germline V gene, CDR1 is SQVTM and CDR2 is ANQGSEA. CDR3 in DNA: TGCAGCGTTCCCCGTGAGGGGCCCGGGACCCAGTACTTC. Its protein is CSVPREGPGTQYF.